This T cell receptor (beta chain) came from a study of blood T cell repertoires in COVID-19 (dated by TCRdb to about 2020). In the study overall: Collaborator samples came from the United States, Italy and Spain and covered acute and convalescent phases of COVID-19. The samples were drawn from two sources: the first 160 participants of the ongoing ImmuneRACE study, and fewer than 1,500 subjects contributed by 6 global collaborators. Nearly every sample came with metadata listing a de-identified subject ID, COVID-19 status, age in years and sex. The prospective study material was composed of cDNA or gDNA derived from T cells, B-cell-depleted T cells, or PBMCs. The repertoires were released in a freely available public database intended as a resource for research on the immune response to SARS-CoV-2. Subjects who had been exposed to COVID-19, were actively infected with it, or had recovered from it provided the deeply sampled blood TCRbeta repertoires that made up the dataset. Where available, HLA class I and class II types were obtained from metadata supplied by the sample provider rather than from assay-based typing. What the work shows at the level of the full study, not this receptor alone: The quantity of clinical and demographic metadata differed by source and by participant and was supplied without curation.

TCRbeta CDR3 regions were amplified from genomic DNA by means of the immunoSEQ Assay, a bias-controlled multiplex PCR. Regarding the original processing steps: The number of nucleated cells in each sample was estimated from the amplification of reference gene primers within the assay. To quantify the absolute abundance of each unique TCRbeta CDR3 rearrangement, sequence reads were collapsed and filtered. Productive Simpson clonality was computed per sample as the square root of Simpson's diversity index over productive rearrangements. TCRdb mirrors the immuneACCESS table, restricted to in-frame sequences. Some clones are absent from its copies; in checked studies, under half trace to an unresolved V gene, and the reason for the others is unknown. V and J calls plus clone size are reproduced from that table; the DNA served to infer D and trimming. The sample profile shows 170,000 or so clones; more than 80% of them were found once. Jointly, the top ten make up around 6.2% of the sample.

Participants in the prospective study were enrolled through a virtual design, were aged roughly 18 to 100 years, and lived in 24 United States geographic areas. In the prospective study, participants were assigned to cohorts based on the clinical history participants reported in a screening survey and a study questionnaire. Recovered participants in ImmuneRACE Cohort 3 were defined as having two consecutive negative NP/OP PCR tests, clearance from a healthcare professional, or resolution of symptoms. In the prospective study, mobile phlebotomists collected whole blood, serum and a nasopharyngeal or oropharyngeal swab from each participant. Participants in the prospective study had the option to provide additional blood draws and questionnaires over a 2-month period. Before DNA extraction, blood samples from the prospective study were shipped at room temperature or frozen. On this clone itself: This receptor's antigen is unknown. No clone much larger than this one lies a single base away; base qualities are absent.

Trimming removed 1 base from V and 6 bases from J, leaving 13 bases between the germline ends. The CDR3 goes from the cysteine to the phenylalanine over 14 residues. Here the CDR3 DNA is all that survives: 42 bases in frame from base 1. The germline V gene yields SGHVS for CDR1 and FQNEAQ for CDR2. This receptor was identified in a man aged 40-55 years who had recovered from COVID-19. The specimen was PBMCs or T cells enriched from blood (not recorded which). Recombination connected TRBV7-8 to TRBJ2-7, with no confidently assigned D gene. Here is the DNA: TGTGCCAGCAGCTTAGACGGTCGGTTTGGCGAGCAGTACTTC. Its protein reads: CASSLDGRFGEQYF. The reference TRBV7-8 and TRBJ2-7 proteins fill in what lies around the CDR3, so the full variable domain reads GAGVSQSPRYKVAKRGQDVALRCDPISGHVSLFWYQQALGQGPEFLTYFQNEAQLDKSGLPSDRFFAERPEGSVSTLKIQRTQQEDSAVYLCASSLDGRFGEQYFGPGTRLTVT.